This passage covers 8 T cell receptor beta chains from one sample sequenced in a study of blood T cell repertoires in COVID-19. TCRdb's copy holds only in-frame clones and misses some; the assay was immunoSEQ multiplex PCR. The sample has 240,000 or so clones; 86% are singletons. The sample consisted of peripheral blood. The receptors shown here come from a man older than 75 with acute or convalescent COVID-19.

This chain joins TRBV7-6 and TRBJ2-1, with 7 bases identical to TRBD2. The germline gives CDR1 SGHVS, CDR2 FNYEAQ. The V segment lost 5 bases and the J segment 3 bases; nucleotides outside the gene matches: 7. The CDR3 is 15 amino acids. CDR3 residues: CASSQGLSGYNEQFF. In nucleotides, the CDR3 is TGTGCCAGCAGCCAGGGACTATCCGGCTACAATGAGCAGTTCTTC.

This sequence joins TRBV11-2 and TRBJ1-1; no clear D gene. The CDR3 is 16 amino acids. Per the germline V gene, CDR1 is SGHAT and CDR2 is FQNNGV. The V gene lost 2 bases and the J gene lost 0 bases, with 13 bases spanning the gap. The CDR3 DNA follows: TGTGCCAGCAGCTTACGGGAGGCGGTCATGAACACTGAAGCTTTCTTT. Translating gives CASSLREAVMNTEAFF.

The chain joins TRBV15 to TRBJ1-4; D remains ambiguous. CDR1 LNHNV and CDR2 YYDKDF come from the germline V gene (reference sequence). With 1 base removed from V and 0 bases from J, the gap between germline ends came to 9 bases. The CDR3 totals 16 residues. The CDR3 DNA is TGTGCCACCAGCAGAGGGGCAGCTTCAACTAATGAAAAACTGTTTTTT. Amino acids: CATSRGAASTNEKLFF.

The rearrangement links TRBV3-1 (or the pseudogene TRBV3-2) to TRBJ2-1; 7 nucleotides align to TRBD2. V lost 2 bases and J lost 1; bases outside the gene matches: 2. CDR3 length: 15 residues. Germline V gives CDR1 LGHDT, CDR2 YNNKEL (reference sequence). Written as DNA, the CDR3 is TGTGCCAGCAGCCAATGGCGGGGGTCCTACAATGAGCAGTTCTTC. Amino acid sequence: CASSQWRGSYNEQFF.

This chain links TRBV28 with TRBJ1-1; 7 nucleotides match TRBD1. The length of the CDR3 is 15 residues. V gave up 6 bases and J gave up 1 base; unmatched junction bases: 8. The germline gives CDR1 MDHEN, CDR2 SYDVKM. The CDR3 nucleotides are TGTGCCAGCAGAGATGCCCAGGGGGAGAACACTGAAGCTTTCTTT. Its translation: CASRDAQGENTEAFF.

The chain combines TRBV28 with TRBJ1-1, with D unresolved. With 6 bases removed from V and 1 base from J, the gap between germline ends came to 12 bases. The CDR3 totals 14 residues. Germline V CDR1 and CDR2: MDHEN, SYDVKM. Here the CDR3 reads CASSPSEANTEAFF. Written as DNA, the CDR3 is TGTGCCAGCAGCCCGTCCGAGGCGAACACTGAAGCTTTCTTT.

V usage is TRBV19 and J usage is TRBJ1-5, with D maybe TRBD1 (6 bases). Germline V gene sequence: CDR1 LNHDA, CDR2 SQIVND (reference sequence). V lost 10 bases and J lost 3, with 28 bases in between. CDR3 length: 18 residues. The CDR3 nucleotides are TGTGCCACCAGACGGGGGGCGGGGAGACAGACCAACAATCAGCCCCAGCATTTT. As protein: CATRRGAGRQTNNQPQHF.

The chain employs TRBV7-9 and TRBJ2-5; maybe TRBD2 (7 bases). Between the trimmed V and J ends, which lost 5 bases and 4 bases, there was a span of 20 bases. Germline V CDR1 and CDR2: SEHNR, FQNEAQ (reference sequence). CDR3 length: 16 amino acids. DNA of the CDR3: TGTGCCAGCAGCCTGGCCGGCCGGGGAGGGGGAGAGACCCAGTACTTC. The encoded protein is CASSLAGRGGGETQYF.